The subject of this entry is one T cell receptor beta chain. The sample belongs to a study of somatic mutations in cytotoxic T cells in rheumatoid arthritis. The CDR3 loop spans 14 amino acids. Trimming removed 1 base at V and 10 bases at J, with 16 bases between. Germline CDR1 and CDR2: MNHNS and SASEGT. This table comes from immunoSEQ multiplex PCR, and its TCRdb copy is limited to in-frame clones, with some not included. The profile shows about 12,000 clones, 70% to 80% of them singletons. The TCR sequence derives from a man in his sixties or seventies in good health. The source material was CD8+ T cells sorted from blood. This chain uses TRBV6-1 with TRBJ1-1, with TRBD1 as a possible D gene (5 bases). The CDR3 region is CASSEGKGTQTAFF. The CDR3, as DNA: TGTGCCAGCAGTGAAGGGAAGGGGACTCAAACAGCTTTCTTT.